These 14 T cell receptor beta chains were all obtained from the same sample, sequenced in a study of control samples from healthy donors and cancer patients. Profiled with immunoSEQ multiplex PCR; TCRdb holds only in-frame clones, not every one. The sample has 100,000 to 150,000 clones, just under 95% seen once. Sequenced input: blood. The receptors originated from a man aged 18 to 29 in good health.

This chain connects TRBV25-1 to TRBJ1-1; D perhaps matches TRBD1 (6 bases). The CDR3 has 11 residues. The germline CDR1 and CDR2 sequences are MGHDK and SYGVNS. V shed 5 bases and J shed 5 bases, with 6 bases lying between them. In DNA, the CDR3 is TGTGCCAGCAGTACAGGGACTGAAGCTTTCTTT. Its translation is CASSTGTEAFF.

V is TRBV6-5 and J is TRBJ2-5; D is ambiguous. Looked up from germline, CDR1 is MNHEY and CDR2 is SVGAGI. V lost 5 bases and J 0 bases, leaving 10 bases between the germline ends. The CDR3 totals 14 residues. CDR3 region: CASSPPRNQETQYF. CDR3 DNA: TGTGCCAGCAGTCCTCCCCGGAACCAAGAGACCCAGTACTTC.

The CDR3, as DNA: TGTGCCAGCAGTTACGGCCCACAGTCCCGGGGCTATGGCTACACCTTC. It encodes CASSYGPQSRGYGYTF. The genes are TRBV6-5 and TRBJ1-2; the D is unclear. The CDR3 spans 16 residues. Germline CDR1 is MNHEY and CDR2 is SVGAGI. Trimming took 2 bases from V and 4 from J, leaving 17 bases between them.

This clone came up once. The V and J genes are TRBV6-5 and TRBJ1-5; weak D call: TRBD1 (5 bases). This CDR3 is built from 14 residues. Per the germline V gene, CDR1 is MNHEY and CDR2 is SVGAGI. V lost 7 bases and J lost 2, with 12 bases in between. In DNA form, the CDR3 reads TGTGCCAGCACGGGAGGGGATGGCAATCAGCCCCAGCATTTT. This sequence encodes CASTGGDGNQPQHF.

Worth noting for this clone: A read error may produce the germline difference seen at one junction end. This chain links TRBV24-1 with TRBJ2-7; D might be TRBD2 (7 bases). Germline lookup yields CDR1 KGHDR and CDR2 SFDVKD. The CDR3 extends over 14 amino acids. CDR3 sequence: CATSAPRRRGPPHF. The DNA of the CDR3 is TGTGCCACCAGTGCTCCTCGAAGGCGGGGGCCGCCCCACTTC.

A few counts support this clone. This chain connects TRBV29-1 to TRBJ2-5, with 10 nucleotides matching TRBD2. Germline CDR1 and CDR2: SQVTM and ANQGSEA. V dropped 3 bases and J dropped 8; count of bases not matched to a gene: 6. The CDR3 length is 13 residues. CDR3 bases: TGCAGCGTTGATCTAGCGGGGGCGGGTACCCAGTACTTC. Translated, it gives CSVDLAGAGTQYF.

The chain links TRBV7-3 to TRBJ1-1; D call uncertain. From germline, CDR1 is SGHTA and CDR2 FQGTGA. V was pared by 2 bases and J by 5 bases, with 9 bases between. The CDR3 is made up of 13 amino acids. CDR3 sequence: CASSLYLGTEAFF. Here the CDR3 DNA reads TGTGCCAGCAGCTTATATTTAGGGACTGAAGCTTTCTTT.

The V call is TRBV19, the J call TRBJ2-2; D call uncertain. Germline CDR1 reads LNHDA; CDR2 reads SQIVND (reference sequence). The CDR3 spans 16 residues. Trimming removed 3 bases at V and 4 bases at J, with 15 bases between. This CDR3 reads CASSIFGVSPTGELFF. The CDR3 DNA reads as TGTGCCAGTAGTATTTTCGGCGTCAGCCCCACCGGGGAGCTGTTTTTT.

The V call is TRBV5-1, the J call TRBJ1-1, with 12 bases that match TRBD1. The J segment lost 4 bases and the V segment lost 4 bases, leaving 8 bases of the junction unmatched. The CDR3 contains 16 residues. The germline CDR1 and CDR2 sequences are SGHRS and YFSETQ. DNA for the CDR3: TGCGCCAGCAGCCCCGGGACAGGGGGCGCCGGCACTGAAGCTTTCTTT. It translates to CASSPGTGGAGTEAFF.

V usage is TRBV6-5 and J usage is TRBJ1-2; 7 nucleotides align to TRBD1. The CDR3 length is 15 residues. The ends lost 7 bases at V and 4 bases at J; junction bases unmatched: 12. Germline CDR1 MNHEY, CDR2 SVGAGI. This chain's CDR3 is CASTRDSQAGYGYTF. The CDR3 region has the DNA TGTGCCAGCACTCGGGACAGTCAAGCGGGCTATGGCTACACCTTC.

The rearrangement uses TRBV5-5 and TRBJ2-5; D is tentatively TRBD1 or TRBD2 (7 bases each). V lost 4 bases, J lost 2 bases, and 21 bases lay in between. The length of the CDR3 is 17 residues. Germline CDR1 reads SGHKS; CDR2 reads YYEKEE (reference sequence). CDR3 in amino acids: CASSPPLGRGGQETQYF. CDR3 nucleotide sequence: TGTGCCAGCAGCCCCCCCCTGGGCAGGGGGGGACAAGAGACCCAGTACTTC.

V gene TRBV2 combines with J gene TRBJ1-2, with 8 bases that match TRBD1. Germline-derived CDR1 and CDR2 are SNHLY and FYNNEI. CDR3 length: 15 residues. V lost 1 base, J lost 4 bases, and 5 bases stayed unmatched. The CDR3 nucleotides read TGTGCCAGCAGTGAAGGTCCAGGGGGCAGCTATGGCTACACCTTC. This encodes CASSEGPGGSYGYTF.

V gene TRBV3-1 (or the pseudogene TRBV3-2) combines with J gene TRBJ2-3; D unclear. Trimming left V 1 base short and J 8 bases short, with 10 bases between. The CDR3 sequence is 13 residues long. The germline gives CDR1 LGHDT, CDR2 YNNKEL (reference sequence). The CDR3 DNA reads TGTGCCAGCAGCCAAGTCCTAGTAGGTACGCAGTATTTT. Its translation: CASSQVLVGTQYF.

The count of this clone is one. J is TRBJ2-2 and V is TRBV27; a weak D match, TRBD2 (5 bases). There are 17 residues in the CDR3. The germline V gene encodes CDR1 MNHEY and CDR2 SMNVEV (reference sequence). V gave up 2 bases and J gave up 5 bases, with 18 bases separating them. The CDR3 is CASSLTRDIYGTGELFF. CDR3 coding DNA: TGTGCCAGCAGTTTAACCCGGGATATCTATGGGACCGGGGAGCTGTTTTTT.